Shown below are 6 T cell receptor beta chains from a single sample sequenced in a study of blood T cell repertoires in COVID-19. Generated by immunoSEQ multiplex PCR, the TCRdb table keeps only in-frame clones and is missing some. The data show approximately 380,000 clones, 88% seen once. Sample: PBMCs or T cells enriched from blood (not recorded which). The source of these receptors is a woman between 18 and 30 years old who had recovered from COVID-19.

The chain employs TRBV29-1 and TRBJ1-5; D unclear. Trimming stripped 4 bases from V and 2 bases from J, with 12 bases between. This CDR3 has 14 amino acids. Germline CDR1 and CDR2: SQVTM and ANQGSEA. CDR3 sequence: CSVGLGRGNQPQHF. The CDR3 nucleotides read TGCAGCGTTGGTCTGGGGAGGGGCAATCAGCCCCAGCATTTT. Based on the CDR3 plus reference TRBV29-1 and TRBJ1-5, the full variable domain is SAVISQKPSRDICQRGTSLTIQCQVDSQVTMMFWYRQQPGQSLTLIATANQGSEATYESGFVIDKFPISRPNLTFSTLTVSNMSPEDSSIYLCSVGLGRGNQPQHFGDGTRLSIL.

The chain carries TRBV11-3 and TRBJ2-3; TRBD2 matches at 10 bases. CDR1 SGHNT and CDR2 YENEEA come from the germline V gene. The CDR3 length is 16 residues. With 1 base clipped from V and 2 bases from J, the junction kept 3 bases outside the gene matches. The CDR3 loop is CASSLASGGVTDTQYF. The CDR3 DNA reads TGTGCCAGCAGCTTAGCAAGCGGGGGGGTCACAGATACGCAGTATTTT. The entire variable domain, with the rest obtained from reference TRBV11-3 and TRBJ2-3, is as follows: EAGVVQSPRYKIIEKKQPVAFWCNPISGHNTLYWYLQNLGQGPELLIRYENEEAVDDSQLPKDRFSAERLKGVDSTLKIQPAELGDSAVYLCASSLASGGVTDTQYFGPGTRLTVL.

CDR3 nucleotide sequence: TGTGCCTGGAGTGAAGGAGGGGCCAGGGAGCTGTTTTTT. Its translation is CAWSEGGARELFF. This chain links TRBV30 with TRBJ2-2; D perhaps matches TRBD2 (6 bases). CDR1 GTSNPN and CDR2 SVGIG come from the germline V gene (reference sequence). The germline V and J ends were trimmed by 1 base and 9 bases, with 12 bases remaining between them. The CDR3 has 13 residues.

The chain employs TRBV6-5 and TRBJ1-5; D unresolved. Trimming removed 0 bases from V and 4 bases from J, with 7 bases in between. The germline V gene encodes CDR1 MNHEY and CDR2 SVGAGI. The CDR3 runs 14 residues. The CDR3 DNA reads TGTGCCAGCAGTTACTCTTCCACAAATCAGCCCCAGCATTTT. Amino acid sequence: CASSYSSTNQPQHF.

V and J are TRBV4-3 and TRBJ1-5; D not certain. Germline V gene sequence: CDR1 LGHNA, CDR2 YSLEER. This CDR3 region has 17 residues. V gave up 0 bases and J gave up 5 bases, with 17 bases separating them. CDR3 coding DNA: TGCGCCAGCAGCCAAGAGTCCGGGAAGGGAGGTTATCAGCCCCAGCATTTT. This gives the protein CASSQESGKGGYQPQHF.

The V call is TRBV13, the J call TRBJ2-5; weak D call: TRBD2 (5 bases). Germline V CDR1 and CDR2: PRHDT, FYEKMQ (reference sequence). The V end was cut by 3 bases, the J end by 9 bases, with 11 bases between. The CDR3 totals 12 residues. The CDR3 sequence: CASSLAPGAQYF. The DNA of the CDR3 is TGTGCCAGCAGCTTGGCCCCCGGGGCCCAGTACTTC. Drawing the rest from reference TRBV13 and TRBJ2-5, the complete variable domain is AAGVIQSPRHLIKEKRETATLKCYPIPRHDTVYWYQQGPGQDPQFLISFYEKMQSDKGSIPDRFSAQQFSDYHSELNMSSLELGDSALYFCASSLAPGAQYFGPGTRLLVL.